This T cell receptor (beta chain) emerged from a study of blood T cell repertoires in COVID-19. Study context: Acute-phase and convalescent COVID-19 samples originated in the United States, Italy and Spain. Sources were T cells, B-cell-depleted T cells, or PBMCs; the material itself was cDNA or gDNA.

CDR1 and CDR2 (germline): MGHRA, YSYEKL. This CDR3 comprises 14 residues. Unmatched junction bases numbered 9, after V lost 6 bases and J lost 6 bases. Authors' methods: Amplification with reference gene primers provided the estimates of nucleated cell counts. Libraries were prepared by immunoSEQ multiplex PCR; TCRdb keeps only in-frame clonotypes and omits some of them. The V and J calls and clone size come from that table; D and trimming were worked out from the DNA. The sample carries a few hundred thousand clones, roughly 87% recorded once. This sequence joins TRBV4-1 and TRBJ2-7, with 9 bases fitting TRBD1. This sequence was found in a woman aged 40 to 50 who had recovered from COVID-19. What was sequenced was peripheral blood. The CDR3 region is CASSFRTGVGEQYV. The CDR3 region has the DNA TGCGCCAGCAGTTTCAGGACAGGGGTTGGCGAGCAGTACGTC.